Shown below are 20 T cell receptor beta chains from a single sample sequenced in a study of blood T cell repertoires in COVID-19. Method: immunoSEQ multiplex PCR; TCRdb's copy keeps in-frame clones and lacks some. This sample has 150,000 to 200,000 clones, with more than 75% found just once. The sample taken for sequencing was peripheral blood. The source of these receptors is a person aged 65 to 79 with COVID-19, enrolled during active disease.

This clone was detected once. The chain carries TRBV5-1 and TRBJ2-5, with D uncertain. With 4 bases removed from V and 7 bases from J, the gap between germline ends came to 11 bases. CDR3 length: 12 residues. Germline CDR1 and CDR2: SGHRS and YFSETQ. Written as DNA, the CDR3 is TGCGCCAGCAGCCTGGGCCCCGGGACCCAGTACTTC. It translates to CASSLGPGTQYF. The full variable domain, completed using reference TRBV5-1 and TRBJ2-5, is KAGVTQTPRYLIKTRGQQVTLSCSPISGHRSVSWYQQTPGQGLQFLFEYFSETQRNKGNFPGRFSGRQFSNSRSEMNVSTLELGDSALYLCASSLGPGTQYFGPGTRLLVL.

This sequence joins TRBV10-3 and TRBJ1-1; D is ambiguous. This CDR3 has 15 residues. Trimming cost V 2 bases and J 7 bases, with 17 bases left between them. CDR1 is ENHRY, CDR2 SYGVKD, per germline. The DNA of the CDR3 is TGTGCCATCAGTGAGCCCGGGATGTCGGTTGGTGAAGCTTTCTTT. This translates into CAISEPGMSVGEAFF.

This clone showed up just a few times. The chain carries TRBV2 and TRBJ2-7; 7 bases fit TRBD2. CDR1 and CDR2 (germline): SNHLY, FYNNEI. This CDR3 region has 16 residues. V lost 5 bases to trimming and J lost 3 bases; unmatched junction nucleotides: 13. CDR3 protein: CASSQPPGTTHYEQYF. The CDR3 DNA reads TGTGCCAGCAGTCAACCGCCAGGGACTACCCACTACGAGCAGTACTTC.

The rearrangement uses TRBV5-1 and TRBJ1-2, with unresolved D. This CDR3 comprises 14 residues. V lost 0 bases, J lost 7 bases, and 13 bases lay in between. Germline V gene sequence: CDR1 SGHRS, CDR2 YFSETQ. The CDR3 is CASSLGPGSPGYTF. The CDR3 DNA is TGCGCCAGCAGCTTGGGGCCGGGGTCCCCTGGCTACACCTTC. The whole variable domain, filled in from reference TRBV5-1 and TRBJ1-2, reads KAGVTQTPRYLIKTRGQQVTLSCSPISGHRSVSWYQQTPGQGLQFLFEYFSETQRNKGNFPGRFSGRQFSNSRSEMNVSTLELGDSALYLCASSLGPGSPGYTFGSGTRLTVV.

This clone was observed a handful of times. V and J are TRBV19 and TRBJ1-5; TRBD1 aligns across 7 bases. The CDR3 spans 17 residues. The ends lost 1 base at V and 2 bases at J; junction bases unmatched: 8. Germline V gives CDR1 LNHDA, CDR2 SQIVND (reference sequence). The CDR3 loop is CASSIGQNRGGNQPQHF. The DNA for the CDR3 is TGTGCCAGTAGTATAGGGCAGAACAGGGGAGGCAATCAGCCCCAGCATTTT.

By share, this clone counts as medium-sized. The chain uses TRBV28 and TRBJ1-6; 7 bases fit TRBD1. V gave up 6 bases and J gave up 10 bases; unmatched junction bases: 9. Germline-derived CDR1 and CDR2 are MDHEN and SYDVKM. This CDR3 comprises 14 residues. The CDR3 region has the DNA TGTGCCAGCAGCGAACAGGGGACTTACTCACCCCTCCACTTT. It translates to CASSEQGTYSPLHF.

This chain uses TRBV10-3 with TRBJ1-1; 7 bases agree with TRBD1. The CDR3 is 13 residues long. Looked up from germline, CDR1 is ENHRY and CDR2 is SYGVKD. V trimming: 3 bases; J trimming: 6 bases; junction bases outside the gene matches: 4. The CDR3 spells CAISDQGDPEAFF. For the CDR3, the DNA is TGTGCCATCAGTGATCAGGGGGACCCTGAAGCTTTCTTT.

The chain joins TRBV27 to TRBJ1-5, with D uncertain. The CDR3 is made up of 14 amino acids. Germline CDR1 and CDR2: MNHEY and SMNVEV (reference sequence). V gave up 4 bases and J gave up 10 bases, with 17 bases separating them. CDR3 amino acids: CASSSGTSGSPQHF. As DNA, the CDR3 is TGTGCCAGCAGTTCCGGCACCTCGGGAAGTCCCCAGCATTTT.

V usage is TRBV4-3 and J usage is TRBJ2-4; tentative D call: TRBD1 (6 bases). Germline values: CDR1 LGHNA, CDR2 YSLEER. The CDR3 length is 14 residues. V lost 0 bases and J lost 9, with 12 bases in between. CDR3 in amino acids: CASSQEAGVGIQYF. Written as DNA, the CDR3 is TGCGCCAGCAGCCAAGAAGCAGGGGTCGGCATTCAGTACTTC.

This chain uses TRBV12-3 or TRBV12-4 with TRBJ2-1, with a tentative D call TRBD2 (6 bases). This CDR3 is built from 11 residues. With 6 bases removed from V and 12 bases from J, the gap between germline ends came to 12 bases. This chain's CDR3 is CASREGSAQFF. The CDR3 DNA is TGTGCCAGCAGGGAGGGGTCCGCGCAGTTCTTC.

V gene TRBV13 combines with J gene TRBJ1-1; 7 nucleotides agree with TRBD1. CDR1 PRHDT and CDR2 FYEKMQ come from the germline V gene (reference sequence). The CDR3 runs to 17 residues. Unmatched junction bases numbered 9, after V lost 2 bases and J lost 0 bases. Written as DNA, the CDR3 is TGTGCCAGCAGCTTAAAATTCGACAGGGCCTTGAACACTGAAGCTTTCTTT. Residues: CASSLKFDRALNTEAFF.

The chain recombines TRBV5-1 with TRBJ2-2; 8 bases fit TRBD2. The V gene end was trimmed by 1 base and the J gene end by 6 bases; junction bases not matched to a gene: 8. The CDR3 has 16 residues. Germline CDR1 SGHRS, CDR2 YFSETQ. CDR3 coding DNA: TGCGCCAGCAGCTTGAGCGCAGCGGGAGTCCCCGGGGAGCTGTTTTTT. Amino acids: CASSLSAAGVPGELFF.

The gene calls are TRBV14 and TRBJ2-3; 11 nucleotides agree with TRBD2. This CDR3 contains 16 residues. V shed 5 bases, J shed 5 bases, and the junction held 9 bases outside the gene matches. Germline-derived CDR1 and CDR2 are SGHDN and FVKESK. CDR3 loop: CASSNLLAGAEDTQYF. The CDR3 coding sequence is TGTGCCAGCAGCAACCTACTAGCGGGAGCGGAAGATACGCAGTATTTT.

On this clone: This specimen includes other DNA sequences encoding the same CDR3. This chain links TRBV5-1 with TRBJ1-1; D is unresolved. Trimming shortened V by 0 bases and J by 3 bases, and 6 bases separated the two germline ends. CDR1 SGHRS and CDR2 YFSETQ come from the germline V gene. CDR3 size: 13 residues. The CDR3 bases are TGCGCCAGCAGCTTGGGCCGGGACACTGAAGCTTTCTTT. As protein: CASSLGRDTEAFF.

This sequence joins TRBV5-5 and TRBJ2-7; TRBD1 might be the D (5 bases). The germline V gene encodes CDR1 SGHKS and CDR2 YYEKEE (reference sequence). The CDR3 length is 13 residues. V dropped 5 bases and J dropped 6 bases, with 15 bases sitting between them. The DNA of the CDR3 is TGTGCCAGCAGGACCTTAGAACAGGTCGAGCAGTACTTC. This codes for CASRTLEQVEQYF.

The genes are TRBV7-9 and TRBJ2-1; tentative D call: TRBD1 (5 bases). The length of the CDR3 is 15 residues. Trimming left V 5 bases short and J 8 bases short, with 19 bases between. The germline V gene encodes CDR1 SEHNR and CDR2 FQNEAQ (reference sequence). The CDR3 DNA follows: TGTGCCAGCAGCCTCGCAGCGATAAGGGGCTATGAGCAGTTCTTC. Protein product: CASSLAAIRGYEQFF.

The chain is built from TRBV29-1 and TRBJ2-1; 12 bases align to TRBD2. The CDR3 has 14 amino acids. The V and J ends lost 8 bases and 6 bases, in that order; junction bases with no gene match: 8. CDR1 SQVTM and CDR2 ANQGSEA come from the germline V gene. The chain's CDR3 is CSLGGLAGFNEQFF. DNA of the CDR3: TGCAGCCTCGGGGGACTAGCGGGCTTCAATGAGCAGTTCTTC.

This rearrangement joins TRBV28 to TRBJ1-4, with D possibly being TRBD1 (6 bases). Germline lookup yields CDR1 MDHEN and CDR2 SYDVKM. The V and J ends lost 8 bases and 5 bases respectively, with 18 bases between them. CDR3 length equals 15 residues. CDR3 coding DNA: TGTGCCAGCTGCCAGAGTGGGGGCGCCAATGAAAAACTGTTTTTT. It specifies CASCQSGGANEKLFF.

CDR3 sequence (DNA): TGTGCCTGGAGTCCGGGGACTACAGATACGCAGTATTTT. Translation: CAWSPGTTDTQYF. The chain carries TRBV30 and TRBJ2-3; possible D gene TRBD2, 6 bases. The CDR3 is 13 amino acids. The germline gives CDR1 GTSNPN, CDR2 SVGIG (reference sequence). Trimming removed 2 bases from V and 3 bases from J, with 9 bases in between. The variable domain in full, completed from reference TRBV30 and TRBJ2-3, reads SQTIHQWPATLVQPVGSPLSLECTVEGTSNPNLYWYRQAAGRGLQLLFYSVGIGQISSEVPQNLSASRPQDRQFILSSKKLLLSDSGFYLCAWSPGTTDTQYFGPGTRLTVL.

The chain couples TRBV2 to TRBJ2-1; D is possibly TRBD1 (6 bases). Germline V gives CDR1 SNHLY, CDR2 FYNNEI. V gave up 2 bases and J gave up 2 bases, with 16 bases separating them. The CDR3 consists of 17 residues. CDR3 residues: CASSELGQKGAYNEQFF. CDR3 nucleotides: TGTGCCAGCAGTGAATTGGGACAAAAAGGGGCCTACAATGAGCAGTTCTTC.